Sequencing of this T cell receptor (beta chain) was carried out in a study of OX40 agonist ivuxolimab in advanced cancers. Assay: immunoSEQ multiplex PCR; the TCRdb copy retains only in-frame clones and omits some. Among 7,500 to 9,500 clones listed, roughly 70% were seen once. Losses at the gene ends were 6 bases for V and 3 bases for J; bases not matched to a gene: 6. CDR3 size: 16 residues. From germline, CDR1 is SGHNT and CDR2 YENEEA. The clonotype was recovered from an adult with an advanced solid tumor such as melanoma, head and neck, liver or kidney cancer. This chain uses TRBV11-3 with TRBJ2-2, with 11 bases that match TRBD2. This material consisted of CD4+ or CD8+ T cells sorted from blood, taken in a trial of the OX40 agonist ivuxolimab. The DNA for the CDR3 is TGTGCCAGCAGGGTACCGGGACTAGCGGACACCGGGGAGCTGTTTTTT. This encodes CASRVPGLADTGELFF.